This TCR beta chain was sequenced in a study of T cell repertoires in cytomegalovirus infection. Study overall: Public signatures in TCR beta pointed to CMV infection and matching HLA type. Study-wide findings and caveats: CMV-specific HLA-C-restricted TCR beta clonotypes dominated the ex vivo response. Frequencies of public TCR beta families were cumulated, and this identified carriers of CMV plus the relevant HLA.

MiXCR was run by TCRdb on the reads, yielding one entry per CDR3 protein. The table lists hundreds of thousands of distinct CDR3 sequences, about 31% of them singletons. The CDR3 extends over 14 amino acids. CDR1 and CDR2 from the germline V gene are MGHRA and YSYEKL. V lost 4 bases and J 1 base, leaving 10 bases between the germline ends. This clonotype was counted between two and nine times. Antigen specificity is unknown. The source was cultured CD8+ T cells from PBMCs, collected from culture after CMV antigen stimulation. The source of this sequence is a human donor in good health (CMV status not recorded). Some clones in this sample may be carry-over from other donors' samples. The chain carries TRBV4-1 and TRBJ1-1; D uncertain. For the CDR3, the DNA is TGCGCCAGCAGCCTTAAACCAGGGAACACTGAAGCTTTCTTT. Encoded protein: CASSLKPGNTEAFF.